This T cell receptor (beta chain) was observed in a study of beta chain features in type 1 diabetes. Overall study: Patients did not differ from healthy donors in age, gender or cell yield.

Investigators reverse transcribed all isolated RNA, so they sequenced expressed TCRB transcripts. The read count averaged approximately 4 million across naive, central memory and regulatory T cell samples. Sequenced by immunoSEQ multiplex PCR; TCRdb stores in-frame clones only, minus some. This table has fewer than 350,000 clones, approximately 8% appearing once. This clone has a handful of counts. One heparinised blood draw, averaging approximately 0.11 L, came from each donor. CD45RO/CCR7/CD25/CD127/CD95/CD27 separated CD4+ naive, central memory, regulatory and stem cell-like memory cells by sorting. Germline V lookup: CDR1 ENHRY, CDR2 SYGVKD. V was clipped by 3 bases and J by 5 bases; unmatched bases: 9. The CDR3 is made up of 16 amino acids.

The specimen sequenced was central memory CD4+ T cells from blood. This sequence originates from a young woman in good health. The gene calls are TRBV10-3 and TRBJ2-5; 10 nucleotides agree with TRBD1. The CDR3 DNA reads as TGTGCCATCAGTGACCCCCGGGACAGGGGTTCGGAGACCCAGTACTTC. Protein sequence: CAISDPRDRGSETQYF.